This paragraph covers one TCR beta chain sequence. As yet, its antigen is unknown. The data were taken from a study of T cells in Graves' hyperthyroidism and ophthalmopathy. Trimming took off 1 base at V and 8 bases at J, with 15 bases between the two ends. Germline CDR1 LGHDT, CDR2 YNNKEL (reference sequence). The CDR3 extends over 15 amino acids. Study outcomes and limitations: Stable hyperthyroidism was separated from ophthalmopathy by a model based on 13 V-J features.

What was amplified from RNA transcripts were TCR beta CDR3 regions. HTBI primers were the set used in a first-round RT-PCR of the TCR CDR3. Using its own MiXCR run on the multiplex PCR reads, TCRdb lists one record per CDR3 protein. The sample holds about 420,000 distinct CDR3 sequences, 15% to 19% seen once. The sequenced material came from blood. J is TRBJ2-1 and V is TRBV3-1; the D gene is possibly TRBD2 (6 bases). The origin of this receptor is a woman under 30 with Graves' hyperthyroidism. The DNA of the CDR3 is TGTGCCAGCAGCCAAGGGGGGGTATTCGGGTATGAGCAGTTCTTC. Protein sequence: CASSQGGVFGYEQFF.